The 14 T cell receptor beta chains listed next were all sequenced from one sample in a study of blood T cells in healthy people across ages. A second PCR, run for about 6 to 11 cycles, used a sample-barcoded 5' primer plus a J-beta primer mix. Each CDR3 protein is one row after TCRdb ran MiXCR on the 5' RACE reads. The sample lists about 780,000 distinct CDR3 sequences, about 59% occurring once. Sequencing used blood. The origin of the receptors is a man younger than 40 in good health.

This clonotype was counted once. This rearrangement joins TRBV6-5 to TRBJ2-1, with TRBD2 matching 8 bases. The CDR3 has 14 amino acids. Germline CDR1 reads MNHEY; CDR2 reads SVGAGI. The V and J ends lost 5 bases and 7 bases, in that order; junction bases with no gene match: 7. CDR3 protein: CASSPGGGGNEQFF. The CDR3 DNA reads TGTGCCAGCAGTCCCGGGGGGGGCGGGAATGAGCAGTTCTTC.

The V gene is TRBV20-1, the J gene TRBJ2-5, with 11 bases lining up with TRBD2. The V and J ends lost 8 bases and 3 bases, in that order; junction bases with no gene match: 11. CDR3 size: 15 residues. Germline CDR1 reads DFQATT; CDR2 reads SNEGSKA (reference sequence). Here the CDR3 DNA reads TGCAGTACTGCCCAGACTAGCGGGGTTAAAGAGACCCAGTACTTC. This encodes CSTAQTSGVKETQYF.

The chain combines TRBV7-2 with TRBJ1-1; possible D gene TRBD1, 6 bases. Trimming removed 5 bases at V and 1 base at J, with 11 bases between. CDR3 length: 14 residues. CDR1 and CDR2 from the germline V gene are SGHTA and FQGNSA. The CDR3 reads CASSPHRENTEAFF. CDR3 in DNA: TGTGCCAGCAGCCCCCACAGGGAGAACACTGAAGCTTTCTTT.

This rearrangement joins TRBV12-3 or TRBV12-4 to TRBJ1-4, with 7 bases matching TRBD1. Trimming at V came to 1 base and at J to 2 bases, leaving 10 bases not matched to a gene. The CDR3 contains 18 residues. The CDR3 DNA follows: TGTGCCAGCAGTTTAGGAGTGGTAATGACAGGGACTAATGAAAAACTGTTTTTT. It is translated as CASSLGVVMTGTNEKLFF.

The V gene is TRBV2, the J gene TRBJ2-7; 7 bases are shared with TRBD2. This CDR3 has 10 amino acids. The junction had 4 bases not matched to a gene; V was cut back by 9 bases and J by 8 bases. Germline CDR1 reads SNHLY; CDR2 reads FYNNEI. The CDR3 sequence: CASWRGKQYF. DNA of the CDR3: TGTGCCAGTTGGCGGGGGAAGCAGTACTTC.

Concerning this clonotype: The germline gene is not matched at one end of the junction; a read error may be the cause. The chain employs TRBV2 and TRBJ1-5; D might be TRBD1 (6 bases). The CDR3 extends over 14 amino acids. Germline values: CDR1 SNHLY, CDR2 FYNNEI. The CDR3 loop is CASSVRGDNRPQHF. In DNA form, the CDR3 reads TGTGCCAGCAGTGTCAGGGGAGACAATCGGCCCCAGCATTTT. Filled out from reference TRBV2 and TRBJ1-5, the complete variable domain reads EPEVTQTPSHQVTQMGQEVILRCVPISNHLYFYWYRQILGQKVEFLVSFYNNEISEKSEIFDDQFSVERPDGSNFTLKIRSTKLEDSAMYFCASSVRGDNRPQHFGDGTRLSIL.

The chain combines TRBV5-6 with TRBJ2-5, with 12 nucleotides matching TRBD1. CDR3 length: 16 amino acids. CDR1 SGHDT and CDR2 YYEEEE come from the germline V gene. V lost 4 bases and J lost 3; bases outside the gene matches: 7. As DNA, the CDR3 is TGTGCCAGCAGCCTTAGGGACAGGGGGCTTGAAGAGACCCAGTACTTC. Residues: CASSLRDRGLEETQYF. Full variable domain (outside the CDR3, taken from reference TRBV5-6 and TRBJ2-5): DAGVTQSPTHLIKTRGQQVTLRCSPKSGHDTVSWYQQALGQGPQFIFQYYEEEERQRGNFPDRFSGHQFPNYSSELNVNALLLGDSALYLCASSLRDRGLEETQYFGPGTRLLVL.

The V and J genes are TRBV7-2 and TRBJ2-1; 9 bases match TRBD1. In germline, CDR1 is SGHTA, CDR2 FQGNSA. The V and J ends lost 1 base and 3 bases, in that order; junction bases with no gene match: 7. The CDR3 spans 17 residues. The CDR3 DNA sequence: TGTGCCAGCAGCTTAGTAGTAGGACAGGGGTTCTACAATGAGCAGTTCTTC. It specifies CASSLVVGQGFYNEQFF.

In this sample, this clonotype turned up once. The chain carries TRBV3-1 and TRBJ2-4, with 9 bases matching TRBD1. TRBJ2-7 explains the end of the DNA better; the J call may be wrong. Germline CDR1 LGHDT, CDR2 YNNKEL (reference sequence). The CDR3 has 15 amino acids. The CDR3 nucleotides read TGTGCCAGCAGCCAGGGGACAGGGTCCACCTACGAGCAGTACTTC. This gives the protein CASSQGTGSTYEQYF.

This chain links TRBV4-3 with TRBJ2-7; D possibly corresponds to TRBD1 (6 bases). The J call is in doubt because the DNA end fits TRBJ2-5 better. CDR1 and CDR2 from the germline V gene are LGHNA and YSLEER. The CDR3 loop spans 14 amino acids. The CDR3 bases are TGCGCCAGCAGCCAAGGATCAGGGGCAGAGACCCAGTACTTC. Translated: CASSQGSGAETQYF.

Only one count was recorded for this clonotype. This chain links TRBV12-3 or TRBV12-4 with TRBJ1-5; 8 nucleotides line up with TRBD1. Germline trimming cut 6 bases from V and 7 bases from J; bases unmatched to any gene: 17. This CDR3 region has 17 residues. The CDR3 coding sequence is TGTGCCAGCAGGATGACCAAAACAGGGGGAAAATGGCAGCCCCAGCATTTT. Translation: CASRMTKTGGKWQPQHF.

The J gene is TRBJ2-1, the V gene TRBV6-1; 9 bases align to TRBD1. The CDR3 contains 15 residues. The germline gives CDR1 MNHNS, CDR2 SASEGT. V trimming: 6 bases; J trimming: 3 bases; junction bases outside the gene matches: 6. The CDR3 sequence: CASRPRDRVYNEQFF. CDR3 in DNA: TGTGCCAGCAGGCCCCGGGACAGGGTCTACAATGAGCAGTTCTTC.

This clonotype appeared a few times. The chain employs TRBV6-1 and TRBJ2-5; D is ambiguous. CDR1 MNHNS and CDR2 SASEGT come from the germline V gene. CDR3 size: 14 residues. V was trimmed by 7 bases and J by 0 bases, leaving 12 bases between them. CDR3 sequence: CASTQRSYQETQYF. The CDR3 bases are TGTGCCAGCACTCAGAGAAGTTACCAAGAGACCCAGTACTTC.

J is TRBJ2-6 and V is TRBV7-2; D is ambiguous. The CDR3 loop spans 15 amino acids. V lost 1 base and J 2 bases, leaving 6 bases between the germline ends. The germline V gene has CDR1 SGHTA and CDR2 FQGNSA. In nucleotides, the CDR3 is TGTGCCAGCAGCTTAGGTATAACTGGGGCCAACGTCCTGACTTTC. This encodes CASSLGITGANVLTF.